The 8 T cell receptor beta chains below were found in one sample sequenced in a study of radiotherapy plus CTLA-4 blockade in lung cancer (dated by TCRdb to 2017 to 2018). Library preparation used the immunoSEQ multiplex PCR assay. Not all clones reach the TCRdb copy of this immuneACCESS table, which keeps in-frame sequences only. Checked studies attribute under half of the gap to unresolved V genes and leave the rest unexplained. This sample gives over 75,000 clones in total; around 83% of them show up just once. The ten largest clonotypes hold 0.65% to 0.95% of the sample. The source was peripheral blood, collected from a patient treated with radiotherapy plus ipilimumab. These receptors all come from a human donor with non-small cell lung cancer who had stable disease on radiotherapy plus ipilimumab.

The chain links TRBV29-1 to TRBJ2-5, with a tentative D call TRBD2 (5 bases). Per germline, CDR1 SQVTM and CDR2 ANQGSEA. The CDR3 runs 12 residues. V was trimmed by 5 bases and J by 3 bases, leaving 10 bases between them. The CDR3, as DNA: TGCAGCGTTACCCCTAGCAAAGAGACCCAGTACTTC. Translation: CSVTPSKETQYF.

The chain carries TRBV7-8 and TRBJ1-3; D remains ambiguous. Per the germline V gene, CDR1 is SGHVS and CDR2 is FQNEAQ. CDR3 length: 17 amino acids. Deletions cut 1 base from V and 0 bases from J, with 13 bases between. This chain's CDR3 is CASSLDSPDFSGNTIYF. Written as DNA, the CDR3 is TGTGCCAGCAGCTTAGATAGTCCGGACTTCTCTGGAAACACCATATATTTT.

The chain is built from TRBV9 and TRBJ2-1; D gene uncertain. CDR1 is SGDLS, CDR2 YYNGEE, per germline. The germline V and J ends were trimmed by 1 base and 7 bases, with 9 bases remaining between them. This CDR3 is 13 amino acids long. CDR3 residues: CASSVSSRNEQFF. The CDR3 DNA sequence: TGTGCCAGCAGCGTAAGTTCGAGGAATGAGCAGTTCTTC. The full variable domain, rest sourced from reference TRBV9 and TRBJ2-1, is DSGVTQTPKHLITATGQRVTLRCSPRSGDLSVYWYQQSLDQGLQFLIQYYNGEERAKGNILERFSAQQFPDLHSELNLSSLELGDSALYFCASSVSSRNEQFFGPGTRLTVL.

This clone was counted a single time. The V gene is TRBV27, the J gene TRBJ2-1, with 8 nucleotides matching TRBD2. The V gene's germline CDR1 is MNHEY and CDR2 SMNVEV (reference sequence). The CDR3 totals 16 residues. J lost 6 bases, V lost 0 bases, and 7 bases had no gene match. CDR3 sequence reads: CASSLSDGRVPNEQFF. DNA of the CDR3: TGTGCCAGCAGTTTATCGGACGGGAGGGTCCCCAATGAGCAGTTCTTC.

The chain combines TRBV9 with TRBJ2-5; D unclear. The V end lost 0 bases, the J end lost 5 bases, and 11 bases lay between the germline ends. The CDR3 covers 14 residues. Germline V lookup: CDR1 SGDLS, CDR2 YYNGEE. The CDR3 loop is CASSVEWAGETQYF. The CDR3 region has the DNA TGTGCCAGCAGCGTAGAATGGGCCGGGGAGACCCAGTACTTC.

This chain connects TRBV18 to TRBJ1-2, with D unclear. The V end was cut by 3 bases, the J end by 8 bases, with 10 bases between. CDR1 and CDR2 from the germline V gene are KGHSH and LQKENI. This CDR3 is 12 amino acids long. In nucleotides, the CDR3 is TGTGCCAGCTCACCTGGACTGGGGGGCTACACCTTC. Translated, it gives CASSPGLGGYTF.

As DNA, the CDR3 is TGTGCCAGCAATCTAAATCTACTCAACTCCTACGAGCAGTACTTC. Translation: CASNLNLLNSYEQYF. J is TRBJ2-7 and V is TRBV28; D remains ambiguous. V was pared by 7 bases and J by 0 bases, with 16 bases between. Germline-derived CDR1 and CDR2 are MDHEN and SYDVKM. This CDR3 is built from 15 residues.

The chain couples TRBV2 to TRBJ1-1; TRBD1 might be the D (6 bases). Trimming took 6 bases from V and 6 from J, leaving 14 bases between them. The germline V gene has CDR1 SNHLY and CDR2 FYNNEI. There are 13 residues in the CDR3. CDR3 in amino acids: CASSGTIMAEAFF. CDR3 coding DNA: TGTGCCAGCAGCGGGACAATCATGGCTGAAGCTTTCTTT.